This T cell receptor beta chain was identified in a study of response to subunit inactivated influenza vaccine (dated by TCRdb to 2016 to 2018). As for the study more broadly: The study used deep quantitative T cell receptor repertoire profiling to track responses to a trivalent subunit inactivated influenza vaccine.

General findings and caveats noted by the study authors: The authors suggested that each seasonal influenza vaccination may recruit only a limited number of new T cells.

Library preparation employed RT-PCR. Data came from an Illumina HiSeq 2500. TCRdb trimmed the raw reads at Q25, called clones with MiXCR and kept productive beta chains. Every CDR3 protein is listed once, alongside the most common genes and DNA of its rows. The sample yields roughly 500,000 distinct CDR3 sequences; about 25% were counted once. The top ten clones comprise 1.5% to 2% of the sample. This clonotype appeared a few times. There is no known antigen for this receptor. The sample holds no much larger clone one base away, and base qualities are not on file. Inclusive of the bounding cysteine and phenylalanine, the CDR3 is 13 residues long. The sequence is cut down to CDR3 DNA, 39 bases in frame from base 1. Deletion took 3 bases off V and 4 bases off J, with a span of 8 bases between the germline ends. In the germline V gene, CDR1 corresponds to ENHRY and CDR2 to SYGVKD.

The rearrangement joined TRBV10-3 to TRBJ2-3; no D gene call is confident. The source material was CD4+ T cells sorted from PBMCs, sampled around 5 days after vaccination. The clonotype was recovered from a man in his fifties who received an inactivated influenza vaccine. Donor details come from another sample of the same person, matched by shared clones. The DNA sequence is given as TGTGCCATCAGTGAATCCCCGCCAGATACGCAGTATTTT. This codes for CAISESPPDTQYF.